The 31 T cell receptor beta chains reported below all come from one sample, sequenced in a study of T cell clones after liver transplantation. Using immunoSEQ multiplex PCR, the repertoire was profiled, and TCRdb retains in-frame clones only, with some absent. The table has 65,000 to 80,000 clones, 80% seen once; the top ten hold around 0.66%. Sequencing was performed on CD4+ T cells from blood, taken before liver transplant. Receptors were obtained from a human donor who received a liver transplant.

The CDR3 DNA is TGTGCCTGGAGTGTACAGGGTTTCCTGGGAGAGCAGTACTTC. Translating it yields CAWSVQGFLGEQYF. The V call is TRBV30, the J call TRBJ2-7; D is perhaps TRBD1 (6 bases). The CDR3 is 14 residues long. In germline, CDR1 is GTSNPN, CDR2 SVGIG (reference sequence). V gave up 0 bases and J gave up 7 bases, with 16 bases separating them.

This clone appeared a few times. The chain links TRBV18 to TRBJ1-4, with D hard to call. There are 15 residues in the CDR3. CDR1 and CDR2 from the germline V gene are KGHSH and LQKENI. V lost 0 bases to trimming and J lost 7 bases, with 12 bases between them. This chain's CDR3 is CASSPPGGDFEKLFF. The CDR3 region has the DNA TGTGCCAGCTCACCACCTGGTGGAGATTTTGAAAAACTGTTTTTT.

The chain joins TRBV5-1 to TRBJ1-1, with D tentatively TRBD1 (5 bases). Per the germline V gene, CDR1 is SGHRS and CDR2 is YFSETQ. The CDR3 is 17 amino acids. The V gene lost 3 bases and the J gene lost 1 base, with 19 bases spanning the gap. As DNA, the CDR3 is TGCGCCAGCAGCTCGAGGCCAGGGTGGGAGGAGAACACTGAAGCTTTCTTT. Its translation: CASSSRPGWEENTEAFF.

The table lists this clone with a count of one. The V gene is TRBV18, the J gene TRBJ1-1, with TRBD1 matching 7 bases. The CDR3 spans 13 residues. CDR1 KGHSH and CDR2 LQKENI come from the germline V gene. Losses at the gene ends were 4 bases for V and 8 bases for J; bases not matched to a gene: 7. The CDR3 DNA sequence: TGTGCCAGCTCACTCACCGGGACAGTAGAAGCTTTCTTT. This sequence encodes CASSLTGTVEAFF.

The chain uses TRBV7-9 and TRBJ2-1; 11 nucleotides align to TRBD1. The CDR3 has 14 residues. Germline assignment: CDR1 SEHNR and CDR2 FQNEAQ (reference sequence). V gave up 5 bases and J gave up 6 bases; unmatched junction bases: 3. The CDR3: CASSPDRGLNEQFF. CDR3 coding DNA: TGTGCCAGCAGCCCGGACAGGGGGCTCAATGAGCAGTTCTTC.

The CDR3 DNA sequence: TGCAGTGCCCAATGGGGCTATGGCTACACCTTC. It yields the protein CSAQWGYGYTF. The chain combines TRBV20-1 with TRBJ1-2; D gene uncertain. V lost 6 bases, J lost 4 bases, and 9 bases lay in between. The CDR3 covers 11 residues. The germline V gene encodes CDR1 DFQATT and CDR2 SNEGSKA (reference sequence).

The J gene is TRBJ2-2, the V gene TRBV4-1; tentatively, D is TRBD1 or TRBD2 (5 bases each). CDR3 length: 15 residues. The germline V and J ends were trimmed by 2 bases and 3 bases, with 10 bases remaining between them. The germline V gene has CDR1 MGHRA and CDR2 YSYEKL. CDR3 amino acids: CASSQPGTDTGELFF. For the CDR3, the DNA is TGCGCCAGCAGCCAACCTGGGACGGACACCGGGGAGCTGTTTTTT.

The rearrangement joins TRBV30 to TRBJ1-5; D ambiguous. This CDR3 region has 12 residues. V dropped 1 base and J dropped 7 bases, with 8 bases sitting between them. Germline CDR1 GTSNPN, CDR2 SVGIG (reference sequence). The CDR3 spells CAWSGSRQPQHF. CDR3 DNA sequence: TGTGCCTGGAGTGGGTCGAGGCAGCCCCAGCATTTT. Using reference TRBV30 and TRBJ1-5 for the parts outside the CDR3, the full variable domain is SQTIHQWPATLVQPVGSPLSLECTVEGTSNPNLYWYRQAAGRGLQLLFYSVGIGQISSEVPQNLSASRPQDRQFILSSKKLLLSDSGFYLCAWSGSRQPQHFGDGTRLSIL.

The chain uses TRBV30 and TRBJ2-6, with a weak D call TRBD1 (6 bases). This CDR3 contains 17 residues. Germline-derived CDR1 and CDR2 are GTSNPN and SVGIG (reference sequence). Trimming removed 3 bases from V and 0 bases from J, with 15 bases in between. Written as DNA, the CDR3 is TGTGCCTGGAGACCTTGGGACACCAACTCTGGGGCCAACGTCCTGACTTTC. Encoded protein: CAWRPWDTNSGANVLTF.

V gene TRBV19 combines with J gene TRBJ1-2; 8 nucleotides match TRBD1. This CDR3 contains 15 residues. Germline lookup yields CDR1 LNHDA and CDR2 SQIVND (reference sequence). Trimming at V came to 5 bases and at J to 0 bases, leaving 5 bases not matched to a gene. CDR3 nucleotide sequence: TGTGCCAGTAGTCCCCGGACAGGGCCTAACTATGGCTACACCTTC. Translating gives CASSPRTGPNYGYTF.

The J gene is TRBJ2-3, the V gene TRBV4-1, with D possibly matching TRBD2 (5 bases). V was clipped by 0 bases and J by 2 bases, with 9 bases between them. The CDR3 spans 15 residues. CDR1 and CDR2 from the germline V gene are MGHRA and YSYEKL. As DNA, the CDR3 is TGCGCCAGCAGCCAAGATTGGGAGATCACAGATACGCAGTATTTT. This codes for CASSQDWEITDTQYF.

The chain uses TRBV18 and TRBJ1-1; 8 bases align to TRBD1. J gave up 3 bases and V 4 bases, and 7 bases lay outside the gene matches. This CDR3 comprises 15 residues. Germline values: CDR1 KGHSH, CDR2 LQKENI. Here the CDR3 reads CASSLSYRGDTEAFF. The CDR3 DNA is TGTGCCAGCTCACTAAGCTACAGGGGGGACACTGAAGCTTTCTTT.

This clone came up a few times. The chain combines TRBV5-1 with TRBJ2-3; 7 nucleotides match TRBD1. V was clipped by 1 base and J by 1 base; unmatched bases: 6. Germline V gene lookup returns CDR1 SGHRS and CDR2 YFSETQ. This CDR3 spans 16 amino acids. DNA for the CDR3: TGCGCCAGCAGCTTGTGGGCAGGGGGTGGCACAGATACGCAGTATTTT. Translating it yields CASSLWAGGGTDTQYF.

The chain uses TRBV18 and TRBJ1-4; 9 bases fit TRBD1. The ends lost 3 bases at V and 1 base at J; junction bases unmatched: 15. Germline CDR1 is KGHSH and CDR2 is LQKENI. CDR3 length: 20 residues. CDR3 region: CASSPYSGTGSKRTNEKLFF. As DNA, the CDR3 is TGTGCCAGCTCACCGTACTCCGGGACAGGGTCGAAGAGAACTAATGAAAAACTGTTTTTT.

This clone was seen more than once but under ten times. The V and J genes are TRBV28 and TRBJ1-2; the match to TRBD1 covers 10 bases. V lost 7 bases to trimming and J lost 5 bases; unmatched junction nucleotides: 7. Germline V CDR1 and CDR2: MDHEN, SYDVKM. The CDR3 has 14 residues. CDR3 coding DNA: TGTGCCAGCACCACCCCGGGACAGGGGTATGGCTACACCTTC. This translates into CASTTPGQGYGYTF.

DNA of the CDR3: TGTGCCACCAGCAGAGCTCGAGATGGCTACACCTTC. Translation gives CATSRARDGYTF. V and J are TRBV15 and TRBJ1-2; D not resolved. Per the germline V gene, CDR1 is LNHNV and CDR2 is YYDKDF (reference sequence). The CDR3 consists of 12 residues. The V end was cut by 1 base, the J end by 6 bases, with 6 bases between.

The chain couples TRBV12-5 to TRBJ2-1; 8 bases are a match to TRBD2. V was pared by 1 base and J by 8 bases, with 13 bases of the junction left unmatched. CDR1 and CDR2 (germline): LGHNT, FRNRAP. This CDR3 has 17 residues. CDR3 nucleotides: TGTGCTAGTGGTTTGGGCCCCCGGGGGGGTCCTAGGGATGAGCAGTTCTTC. This codes for CASGLGPRGGPRDEQFF.

The V and J genes are TRBV2 and TRBJ2-1, with no clear D. V lost 3 bases and J 3 bases, leaving 6 bases between the germline ends. The CDR3 length is 13 residues. The germline CDR1 and CDR2 sequences are SNHLY and FYNNEI. CDR3 region: CASSEAIYNEQFF. In DNA, the CDR3 is TGTGCCAGCAGTGAGGCTATCTACAATGAGCAGTTCTTC.

The chain carries TRBV4-1 and TRBJ2-1; D remains ambiguous. The CDR3 is 16 residues long. The germline V and J ends were trimmed by 1 base and 4 bases, with 14 bases remaining between them. Germline V gene data show CDR1 as MGHRA and CDR2 as YSYEKL. The CDR3 nucleotides are TGCGCCAGCAGCCAAGTCAATCTAGTGCGTTACAATGAGCAGTTCTTC. Translating it yields CASSQVNLVRYNEQFF.

The chain links TRBV18 to TRBJ2-1; 7 bases line up with TRBD1. CDR1 KGHSH and CDR2 LQKENI come from the germline V gene. Germline trimming cut 3 bases from V and 5 bases from J; bases unmatched to any gene: 7. The CDR3 runs to 15 residues. The CDR3 bases are TGTGCCAGCTCACCCACAGGGGACATCGACAATGAGCAGTTCTTC. The encoded protein is CASSPTGDIDNEQFF.

This sequence joins TRBV5-1 and TRBJ2-7, with 9 positions matching TRBD1. Germline CDR1 SGHRS, CDR2 YFSETQ. V shed 4 bases and J 2 bases; nucleotides not matched to a gene: 7. The CDR3 is 15 amino acids. The DNA of the CDR3 is TGCGCCAGCAGCGTGACAGGGGGGTTCCCCTACGAGCAGTACTTC. Its translation: CASSVTGGFPYEQYF. Full variable domain (missing parts from reference TRBV5-1 and TRBJ2-7): KAGVTQTPRYLIKTRGQQVTLSCSPISGHRSVSWYQQTPGQGLQFLFEYFSETQRNKGNFPGRFSGRQFSNSRSEMNVSTLELGDSALYLCASSVTGGFPYEQYFGPGTRLTVT.

This chain uses TRBV19 with TRBJ2-7, with D maybe TRBD2 (5 bases). CDR1 LNHDA and CDR2 SQIVND come from the germline V gene (reference sequence). The ends were cut back, 4 bases at V and 6 bases at J, with 13 bases in the middle. CDR3 length: 13 amino acids. The CDR3 DNA follows: TGTGCCAGTAGTAATCAAGCTAGCACCGAGCAGTACTTC. Translated, it gives CASSNQASTEQYF.

The chain links TRBV7-2 to TRBJ1-1, with D unclear. The germline CDR1 and CDR2 sequences are SGHTA and FQGNSA. Between the trimmed V and J ends, which lost 5 bases and 4 bases, there was a span of 14 bases. The CDR3 loop spans 14 amino acids. CDR3 nucleotides: TGTGCCAGCAGCCCCTCCCGGGCCGGCACTGAAGCTTTCTTT. As protein: CASSPSRAGTEAFF.

The V gene is TRBV5-4, the J gene TRBJ2-2; the D gene is possibly TRBD2 (5 bases). V was pared by 2 bases and J by 5 bases, with 10 bases between. This CDR3 is built from 14 residues. Per the germline V gene, CDR1 is SGHNT and CDR2 is YYREEE (reference sequence). CDR3 coding DNA: TGTGCCAGCAGCTTTTGGGGAGAGACCGGGGAGCTGTTTTTT. Protein sequence: CASSFWGETGELFF.

The chain carries TRBV15 and TRBJ1-2; the D gene is possibly TRBD1 (6 bases). V lost 0 bases and J 2 bases, leaving 7 bases between the germline ends. CDR3 length: 14 amino acids. Per the germline V gene, CDR1 is LNHNV and CDR2 is YYDKDF (reference sequence). In nucleotides, the CDR3 is TGTGCCACCAGCAGAGAGACAGGCAACTATGGCTACACCTTC. Its protein is CATSRETGNYGYTF.

This rearrangement joins TRBV18 to TRBJ1-1; tentatively, D is TRBD1 (5 bases). Germline lookup yields CDR1 KGHSH and CDR2 LQKENI. V was shortened by 4 bases and J by 2 bases, with 23 bases between the two germline ends. CDR3 length: 18 amino acids. The CDR3 is CASSLFQGSAALNTEAFF. DNA of the CDR3: TGTGCCAGCTCACTGTTTCAGGGATCCGCGGCCCTTAACACTGAAGCTTTCTTT.

The J gene is TRBJ1-2, the V gene TRBV9; unclear D gene. CDR3 length: 14 residues. CDR1 and CDR2 (germline): SGDLS, YYNGEE. The V end lost 0 bases, the J end lost 4 bases, and 10 bases lay between the germline ends. CDR3 region: CASSVDGQFYGYTF. CDR3 in DNA: TGTGCCAGCAGCGTAGATGGGCAATTCTATGGCTACACCTTC.

The chain employs TRBV14 and TRBJ1-4; unclear D gene. V was trimmed by 6 bases and J by 4 bases, leaving 18 bases between them. The CDR3 has 16 amino acids. Germline CDR1 and CDR2: SGHDN and FVKESK. CDR3 sequence reads: CASSHGRPLLNEKLFF. The CDR3 coding sequence is TGTGCCAGCAGTCACGGACGGCCCCTACTTAATGAAAAACTGTTTTTT.

This clone was observed a few times. V usage is TRBV9 and J usage is TRBJ2-7, with no clear D. The CDR3 covers 13 residues. Trimming removed 0 bases at V and 6 bases at J, with 10 bases between. The germline V gene encodes CDR1 SGDLS and CDR2 YYNGEE. CDR3 in amino acids: CASSVGLFLEQYF. CDR3 nucleotide sequence: TGTGCCAGCAGCGTAGGGCTATTTCTCGAGCAGTACTTC.

The sample holds a few counts of this clone. In DNA, the CDR3 is TGTGCCAGCAGTCCCCCGGTGGGGTATGGCTACACCTTC. The encoded protein is CASSPPVGYGYTF. The V call is TRBV28, the J call TRBJ1-2, with unresolved D. Between the trimmed V and J ends, which lost 5 bases and 5 bases, there was a span of 12 bases. Germline CDR1 and CDR2: MDHEN and SYDVKM. This CDR3 is 13 amino acids long.

Details on this clone: The sample carries other DNA sequences with the same CDR3. The chain has TRBV7-6 and TRBJ2-2; D remains ambiguous. V was clipped by 5 bases and J by 6 bases, with 10 bases between them. The V gene's germline CDR1 is SGHVS and CDR2 FNYEAQ. The CDR3 sequence is 13 residues long. The CDR3 is CASSARNPGELFF. CDR3 nucleotides: TGTGCCAGCAGCGCCCGAAACCCCGGGGAGCTGTTTTTT. The complete variable domain, with remaining parts taken from reference TRBV7-6 and TRBJ2-2, reads GAGVSQSPRYKVTKRGQDVALRCDPISGHVSLYWYRQALGQGPEFLTYFNYEAQQDKSGLPNDRFSAERPEGSISTLTIQRTEQRDSAMYRCASSARNPGELFFGEGSRLTVL.